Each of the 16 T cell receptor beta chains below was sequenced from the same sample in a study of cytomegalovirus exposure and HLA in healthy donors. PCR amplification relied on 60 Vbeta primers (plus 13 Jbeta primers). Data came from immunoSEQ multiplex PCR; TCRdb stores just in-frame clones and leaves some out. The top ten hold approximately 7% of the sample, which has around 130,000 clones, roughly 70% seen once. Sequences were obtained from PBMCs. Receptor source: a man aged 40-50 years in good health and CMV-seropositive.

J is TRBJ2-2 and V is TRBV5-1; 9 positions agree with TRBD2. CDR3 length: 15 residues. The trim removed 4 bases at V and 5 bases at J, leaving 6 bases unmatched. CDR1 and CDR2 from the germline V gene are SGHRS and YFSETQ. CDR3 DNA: TGCGCCAGCAGCGAGCGGGGGGCATGGACCGGGGAGCTGTTTTTT. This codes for CASSERGAWTGELFF.

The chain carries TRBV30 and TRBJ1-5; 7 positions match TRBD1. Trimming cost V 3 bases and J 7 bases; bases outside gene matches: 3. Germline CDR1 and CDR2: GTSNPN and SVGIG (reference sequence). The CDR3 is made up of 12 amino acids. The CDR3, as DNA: TGTGCCTGGAGCGAGGGGGCACAGCCCCAGCATTTT. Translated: CAWSEGAQPQHF. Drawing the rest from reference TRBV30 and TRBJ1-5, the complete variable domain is SQTIHQWPATLVQPVGSPLSLECTVEGTSNPNLYWYRQAAGRGLQLLFYSVGIGQISSEVPQNLSASRPQDRQFILSSKKLLLSDSGFYLCAWSEGAQPQHFGDGTRLSIL.

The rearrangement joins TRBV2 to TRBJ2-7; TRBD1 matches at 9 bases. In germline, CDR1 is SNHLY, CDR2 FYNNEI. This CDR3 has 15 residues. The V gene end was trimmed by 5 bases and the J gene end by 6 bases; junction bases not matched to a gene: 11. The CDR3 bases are TGTGCCAGCAGTCTTACTGGGACAGGGTTGGGCGAGCAGTACTTC. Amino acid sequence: CASSLTGTGLGEQYF.

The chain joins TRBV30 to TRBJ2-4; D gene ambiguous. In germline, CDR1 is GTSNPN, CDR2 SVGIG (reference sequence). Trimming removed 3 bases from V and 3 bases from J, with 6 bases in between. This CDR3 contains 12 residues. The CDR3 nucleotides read TGTGCCTGGAGGGGCAGCAAAAACATTCAGTACTTC. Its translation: CAWRGSKNIQYF.

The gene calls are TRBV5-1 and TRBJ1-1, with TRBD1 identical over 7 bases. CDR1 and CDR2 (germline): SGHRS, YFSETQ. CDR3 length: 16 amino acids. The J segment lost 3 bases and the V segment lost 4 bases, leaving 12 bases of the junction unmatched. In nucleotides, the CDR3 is TGCGCCAGCAGCAAGGAAACCGGGACAGCCTACACTGAAGCTTTCTTT. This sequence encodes CASSKETGTAYTEAFF.

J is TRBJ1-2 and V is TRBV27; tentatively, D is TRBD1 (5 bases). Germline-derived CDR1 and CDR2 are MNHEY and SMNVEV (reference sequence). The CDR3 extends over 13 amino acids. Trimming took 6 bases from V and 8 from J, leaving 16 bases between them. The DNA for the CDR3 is TGTGCCAGCAGGCTAACGGGGGTCGGGGGCTACACCTTC. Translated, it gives CASRLTGVGGYTF.

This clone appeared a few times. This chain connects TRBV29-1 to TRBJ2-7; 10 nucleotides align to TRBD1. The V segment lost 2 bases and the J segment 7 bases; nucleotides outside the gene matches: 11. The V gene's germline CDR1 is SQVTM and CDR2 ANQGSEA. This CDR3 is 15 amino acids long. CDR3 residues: CSVESPGQGSREQYF. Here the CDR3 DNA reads TGCAGCGTTGAATCACCGGGACAGGGGTCTAGGGAGCAGTACTTC.

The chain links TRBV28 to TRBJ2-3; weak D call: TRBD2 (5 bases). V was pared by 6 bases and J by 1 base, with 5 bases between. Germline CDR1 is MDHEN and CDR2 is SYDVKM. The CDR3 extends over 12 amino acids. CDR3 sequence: CASRRGTDTQYF. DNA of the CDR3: TGTGCCAGCAGGAGGGGCACAGATACGCAGTATTTT.

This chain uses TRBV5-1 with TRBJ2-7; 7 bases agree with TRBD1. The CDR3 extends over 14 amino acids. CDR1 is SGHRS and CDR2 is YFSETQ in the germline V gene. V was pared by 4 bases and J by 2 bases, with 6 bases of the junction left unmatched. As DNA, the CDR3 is TGCGCCAGCAGCCCCGCAGGGACAGCCTACGAGCAGTACTTC. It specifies CASSPAGTAYEQYF.

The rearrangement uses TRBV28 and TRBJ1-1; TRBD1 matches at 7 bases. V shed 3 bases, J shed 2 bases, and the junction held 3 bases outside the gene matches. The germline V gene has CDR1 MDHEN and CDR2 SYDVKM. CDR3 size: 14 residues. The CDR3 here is CASSFTGDNTEAFF. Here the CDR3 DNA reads TGTGCCAGCAGTTTTACAGGGGATAACACTGAAGCTTTCTTT.

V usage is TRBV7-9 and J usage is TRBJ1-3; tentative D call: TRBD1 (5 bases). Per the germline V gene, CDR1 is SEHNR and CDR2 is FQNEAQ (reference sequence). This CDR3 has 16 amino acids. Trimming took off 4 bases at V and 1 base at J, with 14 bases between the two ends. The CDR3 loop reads CASSYQGTTSGNTIYF. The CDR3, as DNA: TGTGCCAGCAGCTACCAGGGCACTACTTCTGGAAACACCATATATTTT. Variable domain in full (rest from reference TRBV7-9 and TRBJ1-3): DTGVSQNPRHKITKRGQNVTFRCDPISEHNRLYWYRQTLGQGPEFLTYFQNEAQLEKSRLLSDRFSAERPKGSFSTLEIQRTEQGDSAMYLCASSYQGTTSGNTIYFGEGSWLTVV.

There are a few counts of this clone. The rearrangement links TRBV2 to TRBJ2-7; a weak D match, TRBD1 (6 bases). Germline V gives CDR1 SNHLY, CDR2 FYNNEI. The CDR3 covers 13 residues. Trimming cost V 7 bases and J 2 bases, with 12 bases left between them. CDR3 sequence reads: CASTMTGTYEQYF. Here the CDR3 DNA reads TGTGCCAGCACAATGACAGGCACCTACGAGCAGTACTTC. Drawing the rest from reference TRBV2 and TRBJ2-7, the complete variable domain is EPEVTQTPSHQVTQMGQEVILRCVPISNHLYFYWYRQILGQKVEFLVSFYNNEISEKSEIFDDQFSVERPDGSNFTLKIRSTKLEDSAMYFCASTMTGTYEQYFGPGTRLTVT.

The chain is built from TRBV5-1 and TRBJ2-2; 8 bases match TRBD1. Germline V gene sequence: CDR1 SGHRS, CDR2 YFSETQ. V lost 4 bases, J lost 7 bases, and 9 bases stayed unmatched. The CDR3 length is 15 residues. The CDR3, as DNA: TGCGCCAGCAGCCTCAGCCGGACAGGGTTCGGGGAGCTGTTTTTT. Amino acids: CASSLSRTGFGELFF.

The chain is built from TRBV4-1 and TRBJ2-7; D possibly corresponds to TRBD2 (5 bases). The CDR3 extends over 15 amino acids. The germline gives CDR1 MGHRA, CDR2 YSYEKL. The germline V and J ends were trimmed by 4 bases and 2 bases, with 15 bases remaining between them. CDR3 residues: CASSRATGVTYEQYF. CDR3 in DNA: TGCGCCAGCAGCCGAGCGACCGGGGTAACCTACGAGCAGTACTTC.

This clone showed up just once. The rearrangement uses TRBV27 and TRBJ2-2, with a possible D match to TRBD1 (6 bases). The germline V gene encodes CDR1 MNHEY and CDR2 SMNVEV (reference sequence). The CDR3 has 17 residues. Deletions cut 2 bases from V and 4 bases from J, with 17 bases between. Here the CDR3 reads CASSLVPPTGRTGELFF. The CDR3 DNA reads TGTGCCAGCAGTTTAGTCCCTCCGACAGGACGCACCGGGGAGCTGTTTTTT.

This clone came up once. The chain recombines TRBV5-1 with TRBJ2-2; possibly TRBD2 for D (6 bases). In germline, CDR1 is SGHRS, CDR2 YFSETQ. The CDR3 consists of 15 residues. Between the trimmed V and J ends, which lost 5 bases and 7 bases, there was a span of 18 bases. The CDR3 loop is CASRAGPKEVGELFF. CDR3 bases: TGCGCCAGCAGGGCGGGACCGAAGGAGGTCGGGGAGCTGTTTTTT. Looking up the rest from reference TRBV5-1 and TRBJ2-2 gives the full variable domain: KAGVTQTPRYLIKTRGQQVTLSCSPISGHRSVSWYQQTPGQGLQFLFEYFSETQRNKGNFPGRFSGRQFSNSRSEMNVSTLELGDSALYLCASRAGPKEVGELFFGEGSRLTVL.